The clone carrying this T cell receptor (beta chain) has only one observation. What it recognizes is unknown. Generated by immunoSEQ multiplex PCR, the TCRdb table keeps only in-frame clones and is missing some. This table has about 76,000 clones, around nine tenths appearing once. The data were taken from a study of OX40 agonist ivuxolimab in advanced cancers. The wider study: Three patients, one with hepatocellular carcinoma and two with cutaneous melanoma, achieved partial responses. Study-wide findings and caveats: Among T cells, CD8+ cells averaged more expanded clones than CD4+ cells.

Trimming took off 3 bases at V and 5 bases at J, with 11 bases between the two ends. The germline V gene has CDR1 LNHDA and CDR2 SQIVND (reference sequence). This CDR3 region has 13 residues. The sequence was collected from an adult with an advanced solid tumor such as melanoma, head and neck, liver or kidney cancer. The chain uses TRBV19 and TRBJ2-7; unclear D gene. This specimen consisted of CD4+ or CD8+ T cells sorted from blood, obtained in a trial of the OX40 agonist ivuxolimab. CDR3 DNA: TGTGCCAGTAGTATCTTCGTCAGCAACGAGCAGTACTTC. This encodes CASSIFVSNEQYF.